One TCR beta chain is described in this entry. Its antigen is still unknown. Some clones are missing from TCRdb's copy, which holds only in-frame ones; the method was immunoSEQ multiplex PCR. The sample has some 87,000 clones; more than 65% are singletons. The CDR3 is made up of 14 amino acids. V was shortened by 3 bases and J by 3 bases, with 9 bases between the two germline ends. Germline values: CDR1 MDHEN, CDR2 SYDVKM. These data come from a study of CD8 T cell repertoires and HIV-1 epitope variants. Across the whole study: Each of Twenty-five Gag and Nef epitope peptides stimulated a separate culture. Tested: three Gag epitope families, Nef HW9 and YT9.

Broader study findings: Fewer than ten TCR beta clonotypes were antigen-specific, six apparently recognizing autologous or escape variants. About 5 clonotypes recognized Nef KF9, one HW9, none TAALDMSHF.

The sequenced sample consisted of uncultured baseline CD8+ T cells from peripheral blood mononuclear cells (PBMCs). The chain links TRBV28 to TRBJ1-5, with D unresolved. This clonotype was sampled from a male donor with HIV. CDR3 protein: CASSLQENNQPQHF. The CDR3 DNA reads TGTGCCAGCAGTTTGCAGGAGAACAATCAGCCCCAGCATTTT.